This T cell receptor (beta chain) was captured in a study of CD8 T cells in ankylosing spondylitis. Study-wide findings and caveats: Typical of ankylosing spondylitis blood, it appeared, was a TCR beta motif of under 10 highly homologous variants.

The table lists this clonotype with many counts. Its antigen is not identified. The junction differs from germline at one of its ends, possibly a read error. TCRdb fed the 5' RACE reads into MiXCR, producing one record per CDR3 protein. Of 200,000 to 250,000 distinct CDR3 sequences listed, about 17% were seen once; the top ten hold about 39%. Germline CDR1 LGHNA, CDR2 YSLEER. The CDR3 consists of 14 residues. This chain links TRBV4-3 with TRBJ2-1; 9 positions agree with TRBD2. Sequenced sample: blood, either unsorted or a sorted T cell fraction (not recorded which). This TCR derives from a male donor with ankylosing spondylitis. CDR3 in DNA: TGTGCCAGCAGTTTGGGACTAGCTGGTGATGAGCAGTTCTTC. Encoded protein: CASSLGLAGDEQFF.